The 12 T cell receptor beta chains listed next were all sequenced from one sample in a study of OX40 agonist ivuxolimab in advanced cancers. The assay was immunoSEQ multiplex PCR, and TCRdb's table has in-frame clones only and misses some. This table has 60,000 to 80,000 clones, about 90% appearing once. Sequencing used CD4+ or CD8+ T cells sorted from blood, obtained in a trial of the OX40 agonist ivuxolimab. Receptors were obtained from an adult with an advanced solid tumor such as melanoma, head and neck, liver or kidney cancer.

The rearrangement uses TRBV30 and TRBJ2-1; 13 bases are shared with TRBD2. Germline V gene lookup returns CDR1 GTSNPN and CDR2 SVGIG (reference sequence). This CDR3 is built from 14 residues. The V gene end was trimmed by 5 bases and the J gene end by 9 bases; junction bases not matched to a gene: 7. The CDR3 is CAWGGTSGIFEQFF. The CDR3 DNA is TGTGCCTGGGGCGGGACTAGCGGGATTTTTGAGCAGTTCTTC.

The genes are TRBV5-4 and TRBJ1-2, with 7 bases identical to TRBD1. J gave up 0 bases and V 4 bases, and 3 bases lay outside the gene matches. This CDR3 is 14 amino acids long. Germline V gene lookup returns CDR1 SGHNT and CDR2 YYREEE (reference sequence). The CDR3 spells CASSLGTANYGYTF. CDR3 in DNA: TGTGCCAGCAGCCTTGGGACAGCTAACTATGGCTACACCTTC. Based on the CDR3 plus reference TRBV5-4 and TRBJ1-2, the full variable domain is ETGVTQSPTHLIKTRGQQVTLRCSSQSGHNTVSWYQQALGQGPQFIFQYYREEENGRGNFPPRFSGLQFPNYSSELNVNALELDDSALYLCASSLGTANYGYTFGSGTRLTVV.

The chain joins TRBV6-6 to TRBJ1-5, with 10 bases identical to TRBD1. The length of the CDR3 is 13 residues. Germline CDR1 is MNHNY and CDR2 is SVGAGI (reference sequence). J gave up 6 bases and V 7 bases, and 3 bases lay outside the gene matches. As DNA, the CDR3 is TGTGCCAGCACCGACAGGGGGCCTCAGCCCCAGCATTTT. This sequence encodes CASTDRGPQPQHF.

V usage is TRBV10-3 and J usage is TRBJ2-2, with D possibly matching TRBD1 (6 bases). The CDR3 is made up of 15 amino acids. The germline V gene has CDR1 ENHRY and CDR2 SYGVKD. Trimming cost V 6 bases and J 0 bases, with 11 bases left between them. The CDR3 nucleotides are TGTGCCATCAGAAGTACAGGGTCGAACACCGGGGAGCTGTTTTTT. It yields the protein CAIRSTGSNTGELFF.

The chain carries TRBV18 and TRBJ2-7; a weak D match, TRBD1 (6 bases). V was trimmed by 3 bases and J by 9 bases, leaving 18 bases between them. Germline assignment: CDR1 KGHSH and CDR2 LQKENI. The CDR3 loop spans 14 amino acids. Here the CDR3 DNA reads TGTGCCAGCTCACCGACGGCAGGGGAAGGGGGGCAGTACTTC. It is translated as CASSPTAGEGGQYF.

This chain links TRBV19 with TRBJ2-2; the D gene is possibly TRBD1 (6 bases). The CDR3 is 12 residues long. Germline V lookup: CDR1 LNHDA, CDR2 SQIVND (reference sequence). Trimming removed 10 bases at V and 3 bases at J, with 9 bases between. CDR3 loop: CATDRYTGELFF. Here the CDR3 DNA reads TGTGCCACCGACAGGTACACCGGGGAGCTGTTTTTT.

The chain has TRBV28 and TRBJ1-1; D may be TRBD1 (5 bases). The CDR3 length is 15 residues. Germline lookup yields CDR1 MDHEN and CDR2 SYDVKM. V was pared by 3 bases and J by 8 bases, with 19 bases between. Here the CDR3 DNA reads TGTGCCAGCAGTTTTAGTTCGGGTATCGGGGCGGAAGCTTTCTTT. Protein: CASSFSSGIGAEAFF. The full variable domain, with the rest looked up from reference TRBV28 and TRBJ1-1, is DVKVTQSSRYLVKRTGEKVFLECVQDMDHENMFWYRQDPGLGLRLIYFSYDVKMKEKGDIPEGYSVSREKKERFSLILESASTNQTSMYLCASSFSSGIGAEAFFGQGTRLTVV.

The CDR3 reads CASSAGVREKLFF. CDR3 nucleotide sequence: TGTGCCAGCAGCGCAGGGGTACGCGAAAAACTGTTTTTT. The genes are TRBV9 and TRBJ1-4; weak D call: TRBD1 (6 bases). The CDR3 contains 13 residues. Germline CDR1 is SGDLS and CDR2 is YYNGEE. Deletions cut 3 bases from V and 8 bases from J, with 11 bases between.

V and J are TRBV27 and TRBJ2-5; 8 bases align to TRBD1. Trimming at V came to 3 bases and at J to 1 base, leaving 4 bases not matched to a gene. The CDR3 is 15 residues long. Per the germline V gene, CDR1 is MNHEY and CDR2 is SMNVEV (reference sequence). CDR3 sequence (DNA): TGTGCCAGCAGTTTTCAGGGGGCAGCCCAAGAGACCCAGTACTTC. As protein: CASSFQGAAQETQYF.

The CDR3: CASSARLAGGTYEQYF. The CDR3 DNA reads as TGTGCCAGTAGTGCAAGACTAGCGGGTGGAACCTACGAGCAGTACTTC. V usage is TRBV19 and J usage is TRBJ2-7; 10 bases align to TRBD2. Germline values: CDR1 LNHDA, CDR2 SQIVND (reference sequence). CDR3 length: 16 residues. The V and J ends lost 5 bases and 2 bases, in that order; junction bases with no gene match: 9.

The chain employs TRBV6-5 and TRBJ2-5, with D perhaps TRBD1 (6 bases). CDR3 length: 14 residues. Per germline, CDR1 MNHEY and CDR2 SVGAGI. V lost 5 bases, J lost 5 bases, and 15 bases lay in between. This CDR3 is CASSLQGLGETQYF. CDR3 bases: TGTGCCAGCAGTCTACAGGGTTTAGGGGAGACCCAGTACTTC.

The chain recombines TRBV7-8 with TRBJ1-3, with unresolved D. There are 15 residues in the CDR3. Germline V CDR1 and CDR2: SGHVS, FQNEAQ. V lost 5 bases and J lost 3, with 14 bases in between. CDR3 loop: CASSPIPGNGNTIYF. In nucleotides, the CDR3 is TGTGCCAGCAGCCCCATCCCCGGGAATGGAAACACCATATATTTT.